What follows are 18 T cell receptor beta chains derived from one specimen sequenced in a study of cytomegalovirus exposure and HLA in healthy donors. PCR employed 60 Vbeta and 13 Jbeta primers. Here immunoSEQ multiplex PCR was the method, and the copy in TCRdb shows in-frame clones only, minus some. The sample contains under 200,000 clones, around 79% of which appear only once. Sample: PBMCs. These receptors originate from a woman in her forties or fifties in good health and CMV-seronegative.

Only one count was recorded for this clone. The V gene is TRBV27, the J gene TRBJ2-3; 7 bases are shared with TRBD1. The trim removed 4 bases at V and 5 bases at J, leaving 3 bases unmatched. There are 13 residues in the CDR3. CDR1 MNHEY and CDR2 SMNVEV come from the germline V gene (reference sequence). The CDR3 DNA follows: TGTGCCAGCAGTTCCGACAGGGAAGATACGCAGTATTTT. This gives the protein CASSSDREDTQYF.

The chain recombines TRBV6-6 with TRBJ1-1; TRBD1 matches 11 bases. Germline V gene lookup returns CDR1 MNHNY and CDR2 SVGAGI (reference sequence). J lost 3 bases, V lost 6 bases, and 9 bases had no gene match. This CDR3 comprises 16 residues. The CDR3 coding sequence is TGTGCCAGCAGAGATAGGACAGGGGGCCAGTACACTGAAGCTTTCTTT. Its translation: CASRDRTGGQYTEAFF.

The chain carries TRBV19 and TRBJ2-7; the match to TRBD1 covers 9 bases. V was clipped by 3 bases and J by 4 bases; unmatched bases: 7. Germline CDR1 LNHDA, CDR2 SQIVND (reference sequence). The CDR3 runs 15 residues. The CDR3 DNA sequence: TGTGCCAGTAGTATCGCCCATGGACAGGGGTACGAGCAGTACTTC. This translates into CASSIAHGQGYEQYF.

This clone was seen only a few times. The chain has TRBV29-1 and TRBJ2-1; perhaps TRBD2 as D (5 bases). The germline V and J ends were trimmed by 0 bases and 8 bases, with 14 bases remaining between them. The CDR3 length is 14 residues. CDR1 SQVTM and CDR2 ANQGSEA come from the germline V gene. This CDR3 is CSVEDLRGFDEQFF. CDR3 DNA: TGCAGCGTTGAAGATCTTAGAGGGTTCGATGAGCAGTTCTTC.

V gene TRBV7-3 combines with J gene TRBJ1-1; weak D call: TRBD1 (5 bases). The CDR3 is 13 amino acids. Germline V gene lookup returns CDR1 SGHTA and CDR2 FQGTGA. Deletions cut 2 bases from V and 5 bases from J, with 9 bases between. The DNA for the CDR3 is TGTGCCAGCAGCTTAGGGGGGGGGACTGAAGCTTTCTTT. Its translation is CASSLGGGTEAFF.

J is TRBJ2-1 and V is TRBV14; 10 nucleotides align to TRBD1. The CDR3 sequence is 15 residues long. CDR1 is SGHDN, CDR2 FVKESK, per germline. The V and J ends lost 4 bases and 7 bases, in that order; junction bases with no gene match: 7. The CDR3 sequence is CASSRFRDRGNEQFF. CDR3 bases: TGTGCCAGCAGCCGATTCCGGGACAGGGGTAATGAGCAGTTCTTC.

This clone showed up just once. V is TRBV7-9 and J is TRBJ2-1, with TRBD2 matching 13 bases. Germline CDR1 SEHNR, CDR2 FQNEAQ (reference sequence). The CDR3 extends over 16 amino acids. V shed 5 bases and J 4 bases; nucleotides not matched to a gene: 5. The CDR3 DNA follows: TGTGCCAGCAGCGACTGGGGACTAGCGGGGTACAATGAGCAGTTCTTC. Residues: CASSDWGLAGYNEQFF.

Here the CDR3 DNA reads TGTGCCAGTAGTATAGAGGGGGCTAGCGGGAACACCGGGGAGCTGTTTTTT. Protein: CASSIEGASGNTGELFF. The rearrangement links TRBV19 to TRBJ2-2, with D perhaps matching TRBD2 (7 bases). V gave up 0 bases and J gave up 1 base, with 12 bases separating them. Germline CDR1 LNHDA, CDR2 SQIVND (reference sequence). This CDR3 spans 17 amino acids.

The J gene is TRBJ2-6, the V gene TRBV6-1, with TRBD1 as a possible D gene (5 bases). V lost 4 bases and J 0 bases, leaving 10 bases between the germline ends. CDR3 length: 16 amino acids. Germline assignment: CDR1 MNHNS and CDR2 SASEGT. The CDR3 DNA follows: TGTGCCAGCAGTGGTCGAACAGGCTCTGGGGCCAACGTCCTGACTTTC. Translation: CASSGRTGSGANVLTF.

The chain joins TRBV4-3 to TRBJ1-5, with TRBD1 matching over 9 bases. The V and J ends lost 0 bases and 1 base, in that order; junction bases with no gene match: 10. The CDR3 loop spans 19 amino acids. Germline CDR1 LGHNA, CDR2 YSLEER. The CDR3 sequence: CASSQDWDRVAGSNQPQHF. DNA for the CDR3: TGCGCCAGCAGCCAAGATTGGGACAGGGTGGCCGGCAGCAATCAGCCCCAGCATTTT.

The V and J genes are TRBV28 and TRBJ1-1; D remains unclear. The germline V gene encodes CDR1 MDHEN and CDR2 SYDVKM. V was cut by 8 bases and J by 3 bases, with 16 bases left in between. CDR3 size: 14 residues. The CDR3 sequence: CASVLQVRDTEAFF. CDR3 coding DNA: TGTGCCAGCGTTCTCCAGGTGCGGGACACTGAAGCTTTCTTT.

V is TRBV5-6 and J is TRBJ2-7, with D possibly matching TRBD1 (5 bases). The CDR3 is made up of 15 amino acids. V was shortened by 0 bases and J by 2 bases, with 12 bases between the two germline ends. CDR1 and CDR2 from the germline V gene are SGHDT and YYEEEE. The CDR3 DNA follows: TGTGCCAGCAGCTTGGCCGGGCAGGGTGCCTACGAGCAGTACTTC. It specifies CASSLAGQGAYEQYF.

The V gene is TRBV7-2, the J gene TRBJ2-7, with 8 bases lining up with TRBD1. Trimming cost V 5 bases and J 3 bases; bases outside gene matches: 9. The germline gives CDR1 SGHTA, CDR2 FQGNSA. The CDR3 consists of 15 residues. CDR3 in DNA: TGTGCCAGCAGCGAGACCGGGACAGGATACTACGAGCAGTACTTC. This translates into CASSETGTGYYEQYF.

Here the CDR3 DNA reads TGTGCCAGCGCGCGGGAGGGACGGACGAACACTGAAGCTTTCTTT. It is translated as CASAREGRTNTEAFF. This chain links TRBV9 with TRBJ1-1; TRBD1 might be the D (5 bases). Between the trimmed V and J ends, which lost 7 bases and 1 base, there was a span of 17 bases. CDR1 and CDR2 from the germline V gene are SGDLS and YYNGEE. The CDR3 has 15 amino acids.

The rearrangement joins TRBV19 to TRBJ2-3; 13 bases map to TRBD2. Looked up from germline, CDR1 is LNHDA and CDR2 is SQIVND (reference sequence). CDR3 length: 18 residues. The V segment lost 5 bases and the J segment 5 bases; nucleotides outside the gene matches: 13. This CDR3 reads CASSGGVWTSGRVDTQYF. DNA of the CDR3: TGTGCCAGTAGTGGGGGAGTGTGGACTAGCGGGAGAGTAGATACGCAGTATTTT. Based on the CDR3 plus reference TRBV19 and TRBJ2-3, the full variable domain is DGGITQSPKYLFRKEGQNVTLSCEQNLNHDAMYWYRQDPGQGLRLIYYSQIVNDFQKGDIAEGYSVSREKKESFPLTVTSAQKNPTAFYLCASSGGVWTSGRVDTQYFGPGTRLTVL.

The rearrangement joins TRBV29-1 to TRBJ1-2; D perhaps matches TRBD1 (6 bases). The V gene lost 0 bases and the J gene lost 0 bases, with 20 bases spanning the gap. This CDR3 is built from 18 residues. CDR1 and CDR2 (germline): SQVTM, ANQGSEA. In DNA, the CDR3 is TGCAGCGTTGAAGATTGGCAAGGGGGGGCTCGAGCTAACTATGGCTACACCTTC. Protein: CSVEDWQGGARANYGYTF.

This chain uses TRBV5-1 with TRBJ2-7, with 7 nucleotides matching TRBD1. J was trimmed by 1 base and V by 5 bases; bases with no gene match: 9. The germline V gene has CDR1 SGHRS and CDR2 YFSETQ. CDR3 size: 15 residues. CDR3 in DNA: TGCGCCAGCAGGTTCTCCCGGACAGGTTCCTACGAGCAGTACTTC. As protein: CASRFSRTGSYEQYF. Full variable domain (missing parts from reference TRBV5-1 and TRBJ2-7): KAGVTQTPRYLIKTRGQQVTLSCSPISGHRSVSWYQQTPGQGLQFLFEYFSETQRNKGNFPGRFSGRQFSNSRSEMNVSTLELGDSALYLCASRFSRTGSYEQYFGPGTRLTVT.

This clone has a handful of counts. At one end the junction does not follow the germline gene, possibly because of a read error. This rearrangement joins TRBV19 to TRBJ2-7; possibly TRBD2 for D (6 bases). The germline CDR1 and CDR2 sequences are LNHDA and SQIVND (reference sequence). This CDR3 has 14 amino acids. CDR3 in amino acids: CASSIELASNEQYF. Written as DNA, the CDR3 is TGTGCCAGTAGTATCGAACTAGCCTCCAACGAGCAGTACTTC.